Presented here are 16 T cell receptor beta chains from one specimen sequenced in a study of blood T cell repertoires in COVID-19. Libraries were prepared by immunoSEQ multiplex PCR; TCRdb keeps only in-frame clonotypes and omits some of them. The sample records 150,000 to 200,000 clones, around 89% being singletons. Material: peripheral blood. These receptors were obtained from a man between 18 and 35 years old who had recovered from COVID-19.

This rearrangement joins TRBV14 to TRBJ1-4, with 9 positions matching TRBD1. The germline V gene has CDR1 SGHDN and CDR2 FVKESK. The CDR3 totals 15 residues. The V gene end was trimmed by 4 bases and the J gene end by 7 bases; junction bases not matched to a gene: 7. The CDR3 is CASSRRTGEGEKLFF. The CDR3 coding sequence is TGTGCCAGCAGCCGAAGGACAGGGGAAGGTGAAAAACTGTTTTTT.

The V and J genes are TRBV9 and TRBJ1-4, with 8 nucleotides matching TRBD1. Germline V gives CDR1 SGDLS, CDR2 YYNGEE. J lost 8 bases, V lost 4 bases, and 16 bases had no gene match. CDR3 length: 17 residues. CDR3 DNA sequence: TGTGCCAGCAGCTACACCTACGCAGGACAGGGACCAGAAAAACTGTTTTTT. Its translation: CASSYTYAGQGPEKLFF.

This chain links TRBV6-2 or TRBV6-3 with TRBJ2-7, with D possibly matching TRBD2 (7 bases). The germline V and J ends were trimmed by 1 base and 3 bases, with 13 bases remaining between them. The CDR3 totals 15 residues. The V gene's germline CDR1 is MNHEY and CDR2 SVGEGT. The CDR3 bases are TGTGCCAGCAGTTACTTGAGAGGGGGGGTCTACGAGCAGTACTTC. Translation: CASSYLRGGVYEQYF.

The chain combines TRBV7-9 with TRBJ1-1, with 8 bases identical to TRBD1. The CDR3 is 16 amino acids. The germline V gene has CDR1 SEHNR and CDR2 FQNEAQ (reference sequence). Germline trimming cut 9 bases from V and 3 bases from J; bases unmatched to any gene: 15. CDR3 region: CASPRDRGDYDTEAFF. CDR3 nucleotide sequence: TGTGCCAGTCCAAGAGACAGGGGAGATTACGACACTGAAGCTTTCTTT.

The V call is TRBV7-9, the J call TRBJ2-1; TRBD2 might be the D (6 bases). Between the trimmed V and J ends, which lost 4 bases and 8 bases, there was a span of 9 bases. The germline V gene has CDR1 SEHNR and CDR2 FQNEAQ (reference sequence). This CDR3 has 12 amino acids. The CDR3 DNA sequence: TGTGCCAGCAGCTACGGGAGCCATGAGCAGTTCTTC. Encoded protein: CASSYGSHEQFF. The variable domain in full, completed from reference TRBV7-9 and TRBJ2-1, reads DTGVSQNPRHKITKRGQNVTFRCDPISEHNRLYWYRQTLGQGPEFLTYFQNEAQLEKSRLLSDRFSAERPKGSFSTLEIQRTEQGDSAMYLCASSYGSHEQFFGPGTRLTVL.

The rearrangement uses TRBV27 and TRBJ2-1; 7 bases line up with TRBD2. This CDR3 is built from 15 residues. V lost 8 bases, J lost 1 base, and 8 bases stayed unmatched. Germline-derived CDR1 and CDR2 are MNHEY and SMNVEV (reference sequence). Here the CDR3 DNA reads TGTGCCAGCTCCTCGGGCGGGAGATCCTACAATGAGCAGTTCTTC. Translation gives CASSSGGRSYNEQFF.

This clone was counted between two and nine times. V and J are TRBV18 and TRBJ2-1; no clear D. Looked up from germline, CDR1 is KGHSH and CDR2 is LQKENI. The V end lost 3 bases, the J end lost 3 bases, and 9 bases lay between the germline ends. CDR3 length equals 14 residues. As DNA, the CDR3 is TGTGCCAGCTCACCCCCTAGTCTCTACAATGAGCAGTTCTTC. Its protein product is CASSPPSLYNEQFF.

V usage is TRBV6-5 and J usage is TRBJ2-2, with 9 bases matching TRBD2. This CDR3 region has 15 residues. Germline V gives CDR1 MNHEY, CDR2 SVGAGI. V was pared by 5 bases and J by 8 bases, with 9 bases of the junction left unmatched. This CDR3 is CASSPGVAGAGELFF. CDR3 sequence (DNA): TGTGCCAGCAGTCCGGGGGTAGCGGGAGCGGGGGAGCTGTTTTTT.

The V call is TRBV7-2, the J call TRBJ1-4; unclear D gene. Trimming cost V 5 bases and J 5 bases, with 15 bases left between them. Germline values: CDR1 SGHTA, CDR2 FQGNSA. This CDR3 has 15 residues. The CDR3 region is CASSPRFRLNEKLFF. In DNA form, the CDR3 reads TGTGCCAGCAGCCCTCGTTTTCGTTTAAATGAAAAACTGTTTTTT.

The chain joins TRBV9 to TRBJ1-2, with no clear D. This CDR3 spans 15 amino acids. Deletions cut 0 bases from V and 3 bases from J, with 12 bases between. Germline V gene data show CDR1 as SGDLS and CDR2 as YYNGEE. CDR3 loop: CASSVVSDRDYGYTF. CDR3 coding DNA: TGTGCCAGCAGCGTAGTAAGTGACCGGGACTATGGCTACACCTTC.

This clone has a handful of counts. V and J are TRBV2 and TRBJ1-5; D may be TRBD1 (6 bases). V was pared by 6 bases and J by 5 bases, with 17 bases between. Germline CDR1 is SNHLY and CDR2 is FYNNEI. This CDR3 has 15 residues. The CDR3 DNA reads as TGTGCCAGCAGCCCCGGGACATCGGTTCATCAGCCCCAGCATTTT. It codes for CASSPGTSVHQPQHF.

V gene TRBV20-1 combines with J gene TRBJ2-1, with TRBD1 as a possible D gene (5 bases). This CDR3 comprises 15 residues. Trimming took 3 bases from V and 1 from J, leaving 13 bases between them. CDR1 DFQATT and CDR2 SNEGSKA come from the germline V gene (reference sequence). The CDR3: CSASMGQGSYNEQFF. DNA of the CDR3: TGCAGTGCTAGTATGGGCCAGGGATCCTACAATGAGCAGTTCTTC.

The rearrangement uses TRBV6-5 and TRBJ1-3; D is unclear. Trimming left V 0 bases short and J 3 bases short, with 9 bases between. There are 15 residues in the CDR3. CDR1 is MNHEY, CDR2 SVGAGI, per germline. In nucleotides, the CDR3 is TGTGCCAGCAGTTACTCGAGGAGCTTTGGAAACACCATATATTTT. The encoded protein is CASSYSRSFGNTIYF.

CDR3 sequence reads: CAISERARGTDTQYF. The CDR3 DNA reads TGTGCCATCAGTGAACGAGCGCGGGGCACAGATACGCAGTATTTT. The chain links TRBV10-3 to TRBJ2-3; D may be TRBD2 (5 bases). Trimming stripped 3 bases from V and 1 base from J, with 11 bases between. The CDR3 covers 15 residues. Germline values: CDR1 ENHRY, CDR2 SYGVKD.

The V and J genes are TRBV28 and TRBJ1-3, with 7 bases fitting TRBD1. Germline V gives CDR1 MDHEN, CDR2 SYDVKM. V lost 10 bases to trimming and J lost 4 bases; unmatched junction nucleotides: 10. The CDR3 sequence is 14 residues long. Here the CDR3 DNA reads TGTGCCACTCAGGGGGTTCTGGGGGGAAACACCATATATTTT. Protein sequence: CATQGVLGGNTIYF.

CDR3 loop: CASSLRENTEAFF. CDR3 bases: TGTGCCAGCAGTTTACGAGAGAACACTGAAGCTTTCTTT. The chain combines TRBV6-2 or TRBV6-3 with TRBJ1-1; the D is unclear. CDR3 length: 13 residues. The V gene's germline CDR1 is MNHEY and CDR2 SVGEGT. The V end lost 4 bases, the J end lost 1 base, and 7 bases lay between the germline ends.